This TCR beta chain was retrieved from a study of cytomegalovirus exposure and HLA in healthy donors. The PCR had 60 Vbeta and 13 Jbeta primers. Assay used: immunoSEQ multiplex PCR; TCRdb lists only in-frame clones, some missing. The sample records over 150,000 clones, more than 80% being singletons. Details on this clone: Sequence at one end of the junction differs from germline and may be a read error.

CDR3 length equals 13 residues. Germline V lookup: CDR1 SQVTM, CDR2 ANQGSEA. The sequenced sample consisted of PBMCs. The chain couples TRBV29-1 to TRBJ2-5; TRBD1 matches at 8 bases. The clonotype comes from a boy aged 5-17 years in good health and CMV-seronegative. CDR3 amino acids: CSVPDRDQEPQYF. CDR3 bases: TGCAGCGTGCCGGACAGGGATCAAGAGCCCCAGTACTTC.